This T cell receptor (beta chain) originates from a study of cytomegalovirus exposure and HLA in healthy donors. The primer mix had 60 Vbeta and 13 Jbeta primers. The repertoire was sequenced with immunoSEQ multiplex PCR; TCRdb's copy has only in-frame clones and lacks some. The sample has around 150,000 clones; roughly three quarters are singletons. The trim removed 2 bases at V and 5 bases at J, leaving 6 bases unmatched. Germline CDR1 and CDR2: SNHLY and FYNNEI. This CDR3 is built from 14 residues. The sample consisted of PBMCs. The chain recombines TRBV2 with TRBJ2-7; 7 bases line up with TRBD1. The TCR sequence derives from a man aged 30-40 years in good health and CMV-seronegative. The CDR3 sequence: CASSERDRADEQYF. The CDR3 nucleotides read TGTGCCAGCAGTGAACGTGACAGGGCCGACGAGCAGTACTTC.